The 2 T cell receptor beta chains listed next were all sequenced from one sample in a study of cytomegalovirus exposure and HLA in healthy donors. Primers included in the PCR were 60 Vbeta and 13 Jbeta primers. This table comes from immunoSEQ multiplex PCR, and its TCRdb copy is limited to in-frame clones, with some not included. Among some 110,000 clones, under 70% were seen once, and the ten largest hold roughly 8.7%. The material sequenced was PBMCs. The source is a young man in good health and CMV-seropositive.

V and J are TRBV30 and TRBJ2-1, with TRBD1 matching 8 bases. V gave up 3 bases and J gave up 6 bases; unmatched junction bases: 10. CDR3 length: 15 residues. Per germline, CDR1 GTSNPN and CDR2 SVGIG (reference sequence). CDR3: CAWRLGQEALNEQFF. As DNA, the CDR3 is TGTGCCTGGAGGCTGGGACAGGAGGCTCTCAATGAGCAGTTCTTC.

The genes are TRBV30 and TRBJ1-1; D unresolved. Trimming stripped 0 bases from V and 2 bases from J, with 7 bases between. The germline CDR1 and CDR2 sequences are GTSNPN and SVGIG (reference sequence). The CDR3 sequence is 13 residues long. The CDR3 bases are TGTGCCTGGAGTGTACGCGAAAACACTGAAGCTTTCTTT. Encoded protein: CAWSVRENTEAFF.